This TCR beta chain was sequenced in a study of Ad26.COV2.S vaccination and SARS-CoV-2 variants. Looking at the study overall: Donor allocation was to the COV1001 Ad26.COV2.S trial arm. Study-wide results and limits: TCR breadth and depth estimates may have understated total T cell responses. A substantial breadth of spike-specific CD8+ and CD4+ T cell responses after vaccination has been reported.

V gave up 0 bases and J gave up 1 base; unmatched junction bases: 0. CDR1 and CDR2 (germline): MRHNA, SNTAGT. This CDR3 spans 15 amino acids. The data were produced by immunoSEQ multiplex PCR, yet TCRdb's version contains in-frame clones alone and is incomplete. The sample includes about 680,000 clones, about 89% of them seen just once. Treatment meaning: 19 received Ad26.COV2.S at low or high dose, single or two shots; about 5 received placebo; per-sample allocation not given. The study sampled participants on day 63 after the first vaccine or placebo injection. The sample came from a Boston adult aged 18-55 years. By frequency in the sample, this clone is medium-sized. Antigen specificity is unknown.

The J gene is TRBJ2-3, the V gene TRBV6-4; 8 bases map to TRBD2. Sample: peripheral blood, taken in a trial of Ad26.COV2.S vaccine versus placebo. The clonotype was recovered from a person aged 18 to 65 who received the Ad26.COV2.S COVID-19 vaccine or a placebo. CDR3 in amino acids: CASSDSSGGTDTQYF. CDR3 coding DNA: TGTGCCAGCAGTGACTCTAGCGGGGGCACAGATACGCAGTATTTT.